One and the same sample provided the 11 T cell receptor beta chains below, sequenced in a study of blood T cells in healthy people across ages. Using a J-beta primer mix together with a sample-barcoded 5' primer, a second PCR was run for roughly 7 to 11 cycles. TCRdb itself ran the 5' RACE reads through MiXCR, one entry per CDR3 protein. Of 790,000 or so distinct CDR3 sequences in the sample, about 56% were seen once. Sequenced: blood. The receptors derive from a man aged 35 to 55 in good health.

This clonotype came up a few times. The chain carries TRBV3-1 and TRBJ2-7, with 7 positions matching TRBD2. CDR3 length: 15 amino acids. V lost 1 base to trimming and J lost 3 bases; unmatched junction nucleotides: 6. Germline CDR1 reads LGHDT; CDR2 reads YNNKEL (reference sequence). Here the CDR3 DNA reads TGTGCCAGCAGCCAAGGGACTAGTAAAGTCTACGAGCAGTACTTC. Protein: CASSQGTSKVYEQYF.

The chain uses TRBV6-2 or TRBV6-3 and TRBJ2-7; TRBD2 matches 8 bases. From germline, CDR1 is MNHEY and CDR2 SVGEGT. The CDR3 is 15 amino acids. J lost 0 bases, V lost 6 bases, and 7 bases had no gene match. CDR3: CASRPVLADSYEQYF. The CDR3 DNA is TGTGCCAGCAGGCCAGTACTAGCGGACTCCTACGAGCAGTACTTC.

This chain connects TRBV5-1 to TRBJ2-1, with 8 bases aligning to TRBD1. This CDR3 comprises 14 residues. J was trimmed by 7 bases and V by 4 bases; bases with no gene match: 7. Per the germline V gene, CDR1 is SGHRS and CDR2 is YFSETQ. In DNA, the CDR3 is TGCGCCAGCAGCGCCGGGACAGGAGGGAATGAGCAGTTCTTC. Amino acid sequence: CASSAGTGGNEQFF.

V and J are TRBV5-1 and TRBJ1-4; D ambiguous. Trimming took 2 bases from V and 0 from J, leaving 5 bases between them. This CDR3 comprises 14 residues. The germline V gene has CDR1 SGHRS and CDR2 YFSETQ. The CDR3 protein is CASSFATTNEKLFF. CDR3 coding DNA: TGCGCCAGCAGCTTCGCTACAACTAATGAAAAACTGTTTTTT.

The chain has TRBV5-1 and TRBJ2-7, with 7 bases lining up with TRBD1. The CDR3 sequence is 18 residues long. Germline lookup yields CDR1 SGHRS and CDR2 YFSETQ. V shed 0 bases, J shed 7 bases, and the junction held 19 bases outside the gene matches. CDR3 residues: CASSLVSVGQVGVNEQYF. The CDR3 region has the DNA TGCGCCAGCAGCTTGGTCTCCGTCGGACAGGTTGGGGTCAATGAGCAGTACTTC.

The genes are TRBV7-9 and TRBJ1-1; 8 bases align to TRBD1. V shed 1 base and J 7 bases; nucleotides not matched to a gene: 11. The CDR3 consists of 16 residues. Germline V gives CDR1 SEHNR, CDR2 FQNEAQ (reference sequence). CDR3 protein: CASSLGEGQALHEAFF. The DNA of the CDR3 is TGTGCCAGCAGCTTAGGAGAGGGACAGGCGTTACATGAAGCTTTCTTT.

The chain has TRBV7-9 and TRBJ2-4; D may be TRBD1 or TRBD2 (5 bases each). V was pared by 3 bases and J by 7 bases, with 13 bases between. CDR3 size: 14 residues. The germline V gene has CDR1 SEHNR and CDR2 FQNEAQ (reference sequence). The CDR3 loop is CASSFGATGNIQYF. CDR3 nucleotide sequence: TGTGCCAGCAGCTTTGGGGCTACGGGGAACATTCAGTACTTC. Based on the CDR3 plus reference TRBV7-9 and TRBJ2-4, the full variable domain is DTGVSQNPRHKITKRGQNVTFRCDPISEHNRLYWYRQTLGQGPEFLTYFQNEAQLEKSRLLSDRFSAERPKGSFSTLEIQRTEQGDSAMYLCASSFGATGNIQYFGAGTRLSVL.

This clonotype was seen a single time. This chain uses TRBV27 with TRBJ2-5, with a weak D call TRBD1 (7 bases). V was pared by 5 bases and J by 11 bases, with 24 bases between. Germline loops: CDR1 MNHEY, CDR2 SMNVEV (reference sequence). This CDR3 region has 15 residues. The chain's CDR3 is CASSTPGEGAFVQYF. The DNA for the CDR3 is TGTGCCAGCAGTACACCGGGAGAGGGGGCGTTTGTTCAGTACTTC.

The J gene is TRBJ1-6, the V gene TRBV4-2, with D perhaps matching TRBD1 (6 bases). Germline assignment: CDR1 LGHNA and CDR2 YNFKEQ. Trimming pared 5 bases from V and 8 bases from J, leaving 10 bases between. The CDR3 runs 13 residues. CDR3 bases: TGTGCCAGCAGCGACAGGAAATATTCACCCCTCCACTTT. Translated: CASSDRKYSPLHF.

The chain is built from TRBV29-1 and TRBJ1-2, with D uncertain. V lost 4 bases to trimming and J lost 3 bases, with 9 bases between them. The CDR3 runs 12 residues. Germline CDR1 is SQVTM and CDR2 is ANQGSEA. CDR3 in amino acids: CSVAAGDYGYTF. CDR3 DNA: TGCAGCGTTGCGGCAGGCGACTATGGCTACACCTTC.

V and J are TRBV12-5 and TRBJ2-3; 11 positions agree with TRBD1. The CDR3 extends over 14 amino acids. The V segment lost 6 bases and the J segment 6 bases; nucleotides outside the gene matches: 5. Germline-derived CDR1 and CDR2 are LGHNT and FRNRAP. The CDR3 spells CASGLGTGGDTQYF. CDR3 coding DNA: TGTGCTAGTGGCCTGGGGACAGGGGGTGATACGCAGTATTTT.